This T cell receptor beta chain was sequenced in a study of shared clonotypes between healthy human individuals. To note about this clone: Its antigen is currently unknown.

Findings and limits, study-wide: Lower generation probabilities were found for non-shared clonotypes than for those shared by all four donors.

Naive CD8 cells lacked CD45RO and underwent positive selection for CCR7, leaving out terminally differentiated effector memory CD45RA+ cells. Samples underwent the assay at deep level. Methods used by the authors: Without quality scores, immunoSEQ junctional reads could not be filtered like full-length reads. Sequencing was performed with immunoSEQ multiplex PCR; in TCRdb, only in-frame clones are kept and a portion is missing. V and J calls and clone size are given by that table; D and trimming were obtained from the DNA. Of roughly 2.1 million clones detected, about 93% appear once; the ten largest clones hold around 1.7%. With 4 bases removed from V and 6 bases from J, the gap between germline ends came to 9 bases. CDR3 length: 12 amino acids. The germline CDR1 and CDR2 sequences are SGHRS and YFSETQ.

The V call is TRBV5-1, the J call TRBJ2-3; D not resolved. The origin of this receptor is a man younger than 35 in good health. Some clones in this sample may be carry-over from other donors' samples. Sequenced input: naive CD8+ T cells from PBMCs. The DNA of the CDR3 is TGCGCCAGCAGCGAAATGGCGGATACGCAGTATTTT. Translation gives CASSEMADTQYF.